The clone carrying this T cell receptor beta chain came up a few times. This record belongs to a study of blood T cell repertoires in COVID-19. Whole-study context: Sites in the United States, Italy and Spain provided acute and convalescent COVID-19 samples.

Clones were read by immunoSEQ multiplex PCR, and TCRdb kept only the in-frame ones, dropping some. The table lists roughly 200,000 clones, around 79% of them singletons, with roughly 12% in the top ten. Trimming shortened V by 4 bases and J by 7 bases, and 10 bases separated the two germline ends. Per germline, CDR1 SSHAT and CDR2 FNYEAQ (reference sequence). This CDR3 is built from 13 residues. Sequenced: peripheral blood. The rearrangement joins TRBV7-7 to TRBJ1-4; D gene uncertain. The receptor was isolated from a man in his fifties who had recovered from COVID-19. CDR3: CASSSGRGEKLFF. DNA for the CDR3: TGTGCCAGCAGCTCAGGACGGGGTGAAAAACTGTTTTTT.